The rows below give T cell receptor beta chains drawn from one sample of a study of OX40 agonist ivuxolimab in advanced cancers. The repertoire was sequenced with immunoSEQ multiplex PCR; TCRdb's copy has only in-frame clones and lacks some. In the table there are approximately 76,000 clones, around nine tenths of which are singletons. The material sequenced was CD4+ or CD8+ T cells sorted from blood, taken in a trial of the OX40 agonist ivuxolimab. The source of these receptors is an adult with an advanced solid tumor such as melanoma, head and neck, liver or kidney cancer. The CDR3 runs from the conserved cysteine through the conserved F or W. Each record gives: J gene, D gene, clone size, V gene, CDR3 protein, CDR3 DNA. The D gene is left open where the match is weak. Not every row has a clone size; where given, it reads once, few, many or a size class.

j_gene: TRBJ2-1; d_gene: TRBD2; abundance: .; v_gene: TRBV7-3; CDR3aa: CASSPRREGNEQFF; CDR3nt: TGTGCCAGCAGCCCCCGGCGGGAGGGGAATGAGCAGTTCTTC
j_gene: TRBJ2-3; d_gene: .; abundance: many; v_gene: TRBV5-4; CDR3aa: CASSPTDSSSTDTQYF; CDR3nt: TGTGCCAGCAGCCCCACTGACAGTAGTAGCACAGATACGCAGTATTTT
j_gene: TRBJ2-5; d_gene: .; abundance: once; v_gene: TRBV21-1; CDR3aa: CASSRLLATLSETQYF; CDR3nt: TGTGCCAGCAGTCGGTTGTTAGCTACACTCTCTGAGACCCAGTACTTC
j_gene: TRBJ2-6; d_gene: .; abundance: .; v_gene: TRBV25-1; CDR3aa: CASTSSSGANVLTF; CDR3nt: TGTGCCAGCACGTCCAGCTCTGGGGCCAACGTCCTGACTTTC
j_gene: TRBJ2-7; d_gene: TRBD2; abundance: .; v_gene: TRBV6-6; CDR3aa: CASAREGAQYF; CDR3nt: TGTGCCAGCGCGCGGGAGGGCGCGCAGTACTTC
j_gene: TRBJ1-6; d_gene: .; abundance: .; v_gene: TRBV19; CDR3aa: CASSRRSSYNSPLHF; CDR3nt: TGTGCCAGTTCCCGGAGGAGCTCCTATAATTCACCCCTCCACTTT
j_gene: TRBJ1-6; d_gene: .; abundance: .; v_gene: TRBV6-5; CDR3aa: CASSSGRDSPLHF; CDR3nt: TGTGCCAGCAGTTCTGGACGGGATTCACCCCTCCACTTT
j_gene: TRBJ2-2; d_gene: .; abundance: .; v_gene: TRBV7-3; CDR3aa: CASSLGLANTGELFF; CDR3nt: TGTGCCAGCAGCTTGGGGCTAGCGAACACCGGGGAGCTGTTTTTT
j_gene: TRBJ1-1; d_gene: TRBD1; abundance: .; v_gene: TRBV5-1; CDR3aa: CASSSVNRGMGTEAFF; CDR3nt: TGCGCCAGCAGTTCCGTCAACAGGGGAATGGGCACTGAAGCTTTCTTT
j_gene: TRBJ2-1; d_gene: .; abundance: .; v_gene: TRBV6-6; CDR3aa: CASSPGPPAPFF; CDR3nt: TGTGCCAGCAGCCCAGGGCCTCCCGCACCGTTCTTC
j_gene: TRBJ2-3; d_gene: .; abundance: .; v_gene: TRBV7-2; CDR3aa: CASSLRVADTQYF; CDR3nt: TGTGCCAGCAGCTTAAGGGTTGCAGATACGCAGTATTTT
j_gene: TRBJ1-2; d_gene: .; abundance: .; v_gene: TRBV18; CDR3aa: CASSREVNYGYTF; CDR3nt: TGTGCCAGCTCACGTGAGGTTAACTATGGCTACACCTTC
j_gene: TRBJ2-3; d_gene: TRBD2; abundance: .; v_gene: TRBV29-1; CDR3aa: CSVGGWGGSDTQYF; CDR3nt: TGCAGCGTTGGGGGGTGGGGGGGTTCAGATACGCAGTATTTT
j_gene: TRBJ1-6; d_gene: .; abundance: few; v_gene: TRBV5-1; CDR3aa: CASSSLGGSGSPLHF; CDR3nt: TGCGCCAGCAGCTCCTTGGGGGGGTCGGGTTCACCCCTCCACTTT
j_gene: TRBJ2-3; d_gene: TRBD1; abundance: .; v_gene: TRBV6-5; CDR3aa: CASSYSTGAITDTQYF; CDR3nt: TGTGCCAGCAGTTACTCGACAGGGGCCATCACAGATACGCAGTATTTT
j_gene: TRBJ2-7; d_gene: TRBD1; abundance: .; v_gene: TRBV5-8; CDR3aa: CASSLRQGYEQYF; CDR3nt: TGTGCCAGCAGCTTGAGACAGGGCTACGAGCAGTACTTC
j_gene: TRBJ2-3; d_gene: .; abundance: .; v_gene: TRBV6-6; CDR3aa: CASSPFYTDTQYF; CDR3nt: TGTGCCAGCAGCCCTTTTTACACAGATACGCAGTATTTT
j_gene: TRBJ2-1; d_gene: .; abundance: .; v_gene: TRBV5-6; CDR3aa: CASRMVGPSSYNEQFF; CDR3nt: TGTGCCAGCCGGATGGTGGGTCCCTCCTCCTACAATGAGCAGTTCTTC
j_gene: TRBJ2-1; d_gene: TRBD2; abundance: .; v_gene: TRBV7-2; CDR3aa: CASSSGSGGAVYEQFF; CDR3nt: TGTGCCAGCAGCTCGGGGAGCGGGGGGGCCGTCTATGAGCAGTTCTTC
j_gene: TRBJ2-3; d_gene: TRBD2; abundance: .; v_gene: TRBV10-3; CDR3aa: CATKGSGGRTDTQYF; CDR3nt: TGTGCCACCAAGGGGTCGGGGGGTCGGACAGATACGCAGTATTTT
j_gene: TRBJ2-2; d_gene: .; abundance: .; v_gene: TRBV19; CDR3aa: CASSIRTTGELFF; CDR3nt: TGTGCCAGTAGTATACGGACGACCGGGGAGCTGTTTTTT
j_gene: TRBJ1-1; d_gene: .; abundance: .; v_gene: TRBV7-9; CDR3aa: CASSFMHNPEAFF; CDR3nt: TGTGCCAGCAGCTTTATGCATAATCCCGAAGCTTTCTTT
j_gene: TRBJ2-7; d_gene: .; abundance: .; v_gene: TRBV7-2; CDR3aa: CASSFYQYSYEQYF; CDR3nt: TGTGCCAGCAGCTTTTATCAGTACTCCTACGAGCAGTACTTC
j_gene: TRBJ2-5; d_gene: .; abundance: .; v_gene: TRBV7-7; CDR3aa: CASSLELVQETQYF; CDR3nt: TGTGCTAGCAGCTTAGAATTAGTCCAAGAGACCCAGTACTTC
j_gene: TRBJ1-6; d_gene: TRBD1; abundance: .; v_gene: TRBV5-1; CDR3aa: CASSLGQGRLNSPLHF; CDR3nt: TGCGCCAGCAGCTTGGGACAGGGGAGATTAAATTCACCCCTCCACTTT